These 14 T cell receptor beta chains were sequenced from one sample in a study of T cell repertoires in cytomegalovirus infection. In TCRdb, the reads were re-called with MiXCR into one record per CDR3 protein. The sample comprises 170,000 or so distinct CDR3 sequences, about a sixth of which are singletons, and 20% to 25% rests with the top ten. The specimen sequenced was CD8+ T cells from PBMCs. The receptor set was obtained from a human donor in good health (CMV status not recorded). Some clones in this sample may be carry-over from other donors' samples.

A few counts support this clonotype. The chain recombines TRBV4-3 with TRBJ2-3; 8 positions match TRBD1. The germline CDR1 and CDR2 sequences are LGHNA and YSLEER. V gave up 4 bases and J gave up 1 base; unmatched junction bases: 7. The CDR3 has 16 residues. DNA for the CDR3: TGCGCCAGCAGCCCCGCAGGGGGCGTCCGCACAGATACGCAGTATTTT. This sequence encodes CASSPAGGVRTDTQYF.

Here the CDR3 reads CASSSAYQPYEQYF. The CDR3 DNA reads TGTGCCAGCAGCTCGGCATACCAGCCCTACGAGCAGTACTTC. The genes are TRBV5-6 and TRBJ2-7; D ambiguous. Germline V gene sequence: CDR1 SGHDT, CDR2 YYEEEE. The CDR3 is 14 amino acids. The germline V and J ends were trimmed by 3 bases and 2 bases, with 12 bases remaining between them. The full variable domain, in which reference TRBV5-6 and TRBJ2-7 provide the parts outside the CDR3, is DAGVTQSPTHLIKTRGQQVTLRCSPKSGHDTVSWYQQALGQGPQFIFQYYEEEERQRGNFPDRFSGHQFPNYSSELNVNALLLGDSALYLCASSSAYQPYEQYFGPGTRLTVT.

This clonotype appeared many times. The rearrangement joins TRBV6-6 to TRBJ2-7; TRBD1 might be the D (6 bases). This CDR3 has 14 amino acids. Germline CDR1 and CDR2: MNHNY and SVGAGI (reference sequence). The germline V and J ends were trimmed by 7 bases and 0 bases, with 13 bases remaining between them. In DNA, the CDR3 is TGTGCCAGCACTATCACAGGGATCTCCTACGAGCAGTACTTC. Its translation is CASTITGISYEQYF.

The chain has TRBV2 and TRBJ2-5, with D unclear. Germline values: CDR1 SNHLY, CDR2 FYNNEI. The V end was cut by 4 bases, the J end by 4 bases, with 16 bases between. The CDR3 totals 15 residues. DNA of the CDR3: TGTGCCAGCAGTGCCCCCTCGATAGCCGGAGAGACCCAGTACTTC. Translating gives CASSAPSIAGETQYF.

The chain joins TRBV6-8 to TRBJ1-4; D is perhaps TRBD1 (5 bases). V dropped 6 bases and J dropped 8 bases, with 10 bases sitting between them. The germline CDR1 and CDR2 sequences are MNHGY and SAAAGT. The CDR3 spans 12 residues. The CDR3 DNA is TGTGCCAGCAGACGACAGAGCGAAAAACTGTTTTTT. Residues: CASRRQSEKLFF.

This clonotype was counted a few times. CDR3 bases: TGTGCCAGCAGCTTCCCCGTCAATGAGCAGTTCTTC. Its translation is CASSFPVNEQFF. The gene calls are TRBV7-8 and TRBJ2-1; D is unresolved. The CDR3 is 12 residues long. Deletions cut 3 bases from V and 6 bases from J, with 6 bases between. Germline CDR1 and CDR2: SGHVS and FQNEAQ. The whole variable domain, filled in from reference TRBV7-8 and TRBJ2-1, reads GAGVSQSPRYKVAKRGQDVALRCDPISGHVSLFWYQQALGQGPEFLTYFQNEAQLDKSGLPSDRFFAERPEGSVSTLKIQRTQQEDSAVYLCASSFPVNEQFFGPGTRLTVL.

This chain joins TRBV7-9 and TRBJ2-1; D might be TRBD1 (6 bases). CDR1 and CDR2 (germline): SEHNR, FQNEAQ (reference sequence). This CDR3 spans 14 amino acids. The V end lost 5 bases, the J end lost 3 bases, and 11 bases lay between the germline ends. CDR3 bases: TGTGCCAGCAGCACCCGGGACAACTACAATGAGCAGTTCTTC. Amino acids: CASSTRDNYNEQFF.

This clonotype was seen only a few times. The V gene is TRBV20-1, the J gene TRBJ1-4; maybe TRBD1 (5 bases). The CDR3 has 16 amino acids. With 6 bases removed from V and 6 bases from J, the gap between germline ends came to 23 bases. Germline loops: CDR1 DFQATT, CDR2 SNEGSKA (reference sequence). CDR3 in amino acids: CSAEDLTELYDEKLFF. DNA of the CDR3: TGCAGTGCCGAGGACCTGACAGAACTCTATGATGAAAAACTGTTTTTT.

The V call is TRBV7-9, the J call TRBJ2-7, with D possibly being TRBD1 (5 bases). CDR1 and CDR2 from the germline V gene are SEHNR and FQNEAQ (reference sequence). V was trimmed by 7 bases and J by 3 bases, leaving 22 bases between them. This CDR3 is 16 amino acids long. CDR3 sequence (DNA): TGTGCCAGCACTAAGTATGAGTTAGCAGGGAACTACGAGCAGTACTTC. It specifies CASTKYELAGNYEQYF.

This clonotype has more than one count but fewer than ten. The chain couples TRBV4-1 to TRBJ1-2, with a weak D call TRBD1 (5 bases). Germline V gene lookup returns CDR1 MGHRA and CDR2 YSYEKL. Trimming left V 3 bases short and J 0 bases short, with 14 bases between. The CDR3 sequence is 16 residues long. The CDR3 DNA sequence: TGCGCCAGCAGCCAGGGGGAGTCTCCAGCTAACTATGGCTACACCTTC. It translates to CASSQGESPANYGYTF.

This chain connects TRBV6-2 or TRBV6-3 to TRBJ2-1; D gene unclear. CDR1 MNHEY and CDR2 SVGEGT come from the germline V gene. Trimming took 2 bases from V and 9 from J, leaving 5 bases between them. The CDR3 contains 11 residues. The DNA of the CDR3 is TGTGCCAGCAGTTACGGGGTTGAGCAGTTCTTC. Its translation: CASSYGVEQFF.

This chain joins TRBV29-1 and TRBJ1-1; D gene uncertain. The CDR3 runs 11 residues. V lost 4 bases to trimming and J lost 7 bases, with 10 bases between them. Germline lookup yields CDR1 SQVTM and CDR2 ANQGSEA. The CDR3 DNA is TGCAGCGTTGGAAGAAAAAGTGAAGCTTTCTTT. Translation: CSVGRKSEAFF.

J is TRBJ2-2 and V is TRBV7-9; D uncertain. Looked up from germline, CDR1 is SEHNR and CDR2 is FQNEAQ (reference sequence). V was trimmed by 4 bases and J by 0 bases, leaving 6 bases between them. The CDR3 length is 14 residues. The CDR3 region is CASSSVPNTGELFF. CDR3 nucleotides: TGTGCCAGCAGCTCGGTCCCGAACACCGGGGAGCTGTTTTTT. The variable domain in full, with the rest retrieved from reference TRBV7-9 and TRBJ2-2, is DTGVSQNPRHKITKRGQNVTFRCDPISEHNRLYWYRQTLGQGPEFLTYFQNEAQLEKSRLLSDRFSAERPKGSFSTLEIQRTEQGDSAMYLCASSSVPNTGELFFGEGSRLTVL.

In this sample, this clonotype turned up many times. The V call is TRBV12-3 or TRBV12-4, the J call TRBJ2-7; possibly TRBD1 for D (5 bases). Trimming shortened V by 3 bases and J by 5 bases, and 11 bases separated the two germline ends. This CDR3 is built from 13 residues. In nucleotides, the CDR3 is TGTGCCAGCAGTTTGGGCAGGGTGAACGAGCAGTACTTC. Its translation is CASSLGRVNEQYF.